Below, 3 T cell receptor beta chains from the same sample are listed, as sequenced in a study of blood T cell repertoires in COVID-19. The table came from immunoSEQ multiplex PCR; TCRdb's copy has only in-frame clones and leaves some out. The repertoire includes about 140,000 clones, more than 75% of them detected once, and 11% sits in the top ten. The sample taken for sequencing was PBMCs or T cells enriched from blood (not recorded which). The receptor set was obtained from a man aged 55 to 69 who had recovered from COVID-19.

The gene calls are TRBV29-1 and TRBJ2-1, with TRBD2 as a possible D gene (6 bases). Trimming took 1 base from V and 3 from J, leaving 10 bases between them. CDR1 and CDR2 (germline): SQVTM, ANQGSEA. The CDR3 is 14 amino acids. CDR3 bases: TGCAGCGTTGAAGCGGTTAGCGGCTACAATGAGCAGTTCTTC. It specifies CSVEAVSGYNEQFF.

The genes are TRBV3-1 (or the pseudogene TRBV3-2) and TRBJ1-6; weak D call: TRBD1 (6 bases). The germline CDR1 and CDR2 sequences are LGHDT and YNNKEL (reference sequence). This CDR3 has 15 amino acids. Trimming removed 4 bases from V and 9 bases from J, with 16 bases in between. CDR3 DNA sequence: TGTGCCAGCAGCCTCATACAGGGCGGACGTTCACCCCTCCACTTT. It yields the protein CASSLIQGGRSPLHF.

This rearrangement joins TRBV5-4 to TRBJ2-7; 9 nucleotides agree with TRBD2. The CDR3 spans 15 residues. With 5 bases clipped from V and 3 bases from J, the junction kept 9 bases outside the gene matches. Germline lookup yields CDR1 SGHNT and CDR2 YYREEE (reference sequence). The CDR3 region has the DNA TGTGCCAGCAGAGAAGGATTAGCGGGAGTCTACGAGCAGTACTTC. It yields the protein CASREGLAGVYEQYF. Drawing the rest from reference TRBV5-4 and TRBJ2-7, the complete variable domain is ETGVTQSPTHLIKTRGQQVTLRCSSQSGHNTVSWYQQALGQGPQFIFQYYREEENGRGNFPPRFSGLQFPNYSSELNVNALELDDSALYLCASREGLAGVYEQYFGPGTRLTVT.